Given below is one T cell receptor beta chain in context. This sample's TCRbeta library carried unique molecular identifier barcodes. TCRdb itself ran the PCR reads through MiXCR, one entry per CDR3 protein. The sample carries over 550,000 distinct CDR3 sequences, more than 9% recorded once. This entry comes from a study of T-cell reconstitution after alpha-beta-depleted transplantation in children. This clonotype was sampled from a human donor who donated a stem cell graft to a child with acute myeloid leukemia. The sequences come from PBMCs from the stem cell graft donor, collected from the stem cell graft.

This chain's CDR3 is CSAMTGYEQYF. For the CDR3, the DNA is TGCAGTGCGATGACAGGCTACGAGCAGTACTTC. The J gene is TRBJ2-7, the V gene TRBV20-1; D perhaps matches TRBD1 (6 bases). This CDR3 contains 11 residues. Deletions cut 6 bases from V and 3 bases from J, with 9 bases between. Germline values: CDR1 DFQATT, CDR2 SNEGSKA (reference sequence).